These 20 T cell receptor beta chains share one sample of origin, sequenced in a study of blood T cells in healthy people across ages. A sample-barcoded 5' primer and a J-beta primer mix were used in a second PCR of roughly 7 to 11 cycles. From the 5' RACE reads, TCRdb called clonotypes with MiXCR, one entry per CDR3 protein. The sample has hundreds of thousands of distinct CDR3 sequences, roughly 48% seen once. Sequenced input: blood. These receptor sequences come from a young man in good health.

This clonotype was detected only a few times. The chain carries TRBV20-1 and TRBJ2-7; 7 bases align to TRBD2. Germline V gene lookup returns CDR1 DFQATT and CDR2 SNEGSKA (reference sequence). The CDR3 runs 13 residues. Losses at the gene ends were 1 base for V and 6 bases for J; bases not matched to a gene: 6. CDR3 region: CSARGDYSAEQYF. Here the CDR3 DNA reads TGCAGTGCTAGAGGGGACTACTCCGCCGAGCAGTACTTC.

The chain carries TRBV27 and TRBJ2-7, with TRBD1 matching over 9 bases. Germline V CDR1 and CDR2: MNHEY, SMNVEV (reference sequence). V gave up 6 bases and J gave up 2 bases; unmatched junction bases: 8. This CDR3 contains 15 residues. The CDR3 nucleotides are TGTGCCAGCAGGGACCAGACAGGGGGTCCCTACGAGCAGTACTTC. It is translated as CASRDQTGGPYEQYF.

V is TRBV14 and J is TRBJ2-4; D not resolved. Trimming removed 4 bases from V and 12 bases from J, with 16 bases in between. Germline loops: CDR1 SGHDN, CDR2 FVKESK. CDR3 size: 13 residues. DNA of the CDR3: TGTGCCAGCAGCCGAGAATGGGGATCTACTCAGTACTTC. Encoded protein: CASSREWGSTQYF.

The genes are TRBV7-2 and TRBJ2-3; 11 nucleotides agree with TRBD1. The CDR3 is made up of 17 amino acids. Trimming at V came to 1 base and at J to 6 bases, leaving 9 bases not matched to a gene. Germline V gives CDR1 SGHTA, CDR2 FQGNSA. The CDR3 nucleotides read TGTGCCAGCAGCTTAGTCGGCGGGACAGGGGGATTGGATACGCAGTATTTT. Translated: CASSLVGGTGGLDTQYF.

This clonotype was detected only a few times. The gene calls are TRBV24-1 and TRBJ2-7; D uncertain. The CDR3 runs to 13 residues. Germline V gene data show CDR1 as KGHDR and CDR2 as SFDVKD. V lost 0 bases and J lost 3, with 5 bases in between. The CDR3 spells CATSDLESYEQYF. The CDR3 DNA sequence: TGTGCCACCAGTGATTTGGAGAGCTACGAGCAGTACTTC.

This clonotype was detected many times. V usage is TRBV7-9 and J usage is TRBJ1-2; tentatively, D is TRBD1 (5 bases). The CDR3 covers 13 residues. V lost 6 bases to trimming and J lost 5 bases, with 13 bases between them. Germline V gene lookup returns CDR1 SEHNR and CDR2 FQNEAQ (reference sequence). The CDR3 region is CASSLAQGYGYTF. The CDR3 region has the DNA TGTGCCAGCAGTTTGGCCCAGGGTTATGGCTACACCTTC.

V and J are TRBV2 and TRBJ2-7; the D gene is possibly TRBD1 (5 bases). Trimming took off 7 bases at V and 4 bases at J, with 5 bases between the two ends. This CDR3 spans 10 amino acids. Per the germline V gene, CDR1 is SNHLY and CDR2 is FYNNEI. The CDR3 bases are TGTGCCAGCAAGGGGTACGAGCAGTACTTC. Protein sequence: CASKGYEQYF.

This clonotype was seen only a few times. V gene TRBV4-3 combines with J gene TRBJ2-1, with a possible D match to TRBD1 (6 bases). Per the germline V gene, CDR1 is LGHNA and CDR2 is YSLEER. V lost 1 base to trimming and J lost 7 bases, with 20 bases between them. This CDR3 has 17 amino acids. The CDR3 nucleotides read TGCGCCAGCAGCCAAGGAGGAGCAGGGGCGATTCGAAATGAGCAGTTCTTC. This gives the protein CASSQGGAGAIRNEQFF.

Note on this clonotype: A much more abundant neighbour one base away suggests this may be a read error. The genes are TRBV27 and TRBJ2-3; TRBD1 matches at 11 bases. The V gene's germline CDR1 is MNHEY and CDR2 SMNVEV (reference sequence). The CDR3 contains 15 residues. The DNA for the CDR3 is TGTGCCGGCAGCGGACAGGGGGCGATCACAGATACGCAGTATTTT. Protein sequence: CAGSGQGAITDTQYF.

V usage is TRBV20-1 and J usage is TRBJ2-2; 12 bases agree with TRBD2. Germline V gives CDR1 DFQATT, CDR2 SNEGSKA (reference sequence). V gave up 3 bases and J gave up 5 bases; unmatched junction bases: 13. CDR3 length equals 18 residues. The CDR3 nucleotides read TGCAGTGCTAGCCCCCCTAGCGGGGGGGCCGCTGGTACCGGGGAGCTGTTTTTT. Amino acids: CSASPPSGGAAGTGELFF.

The chain carries TRBV12-3 or TRBV12-4 and TRBJ1-2; TRBD1 matches at 7 bases. J was trimmed by 7 bases and V by 1 base; bases with no gene match: 6. This CDR3 has 14 amino acids. CDR3 in amino acids: CASSLGATGSGYTF. The DNA for the CDR3 is TGTGCCAGCAGTTTAGGGGCGACAGGGTCTGGCTACACCTTC.

The rearrangement uses TRBV20-1 and TRBJ2-7, with 9 bases that match TRBD2. In germline, CDR1 is DFQATT, CDR2 SNEGSKA (reference sequence). Trimming removed 1 base from V and 1 base from J; junction bases left unmatched: 5. This CDR3 is built from 15 residues. The DNA of the CDR3 is TGCAGTGCTAGAGCTGAACTAGCGGGTTCCTACGAGCAGTACTTC. Protein: CSARAELAGSYEQYF.

In its sample, this clonotype was seen a few times. This chain uses TRBV4-1 with TRBJ2-5; TRBD1 is a possible D gene (6 bases). The CDR3 covers 13 residues. Per germline, CDR1 MGHRA and CDR2 YSYEKL. With 4 bases removed from V and 11 bases from J, the gap between germline ends came to 17 bases. CDR3 sequence: CASSLAGDGEQYF. CDR3 DNA sequence: TGCGCCAGCAGCCTGGCAGGGGATGGAGAGCAGTACTTC.

J is TRBJ1-6 and V is TRBV7-2; D uncertain. Germline values: CDR1 SGHTA, CDR2 FQGNSA. With 6 bases removed from V and 7 bases from J, the gap between germline ends came to 16 bases. CDR3 length equals 15 residues. In DNA, the CDR3 is TGTGCCAGCAGACGCACCAATGGTTCGAATTCACCCCTCCACTTT. Amino acid sequence: CASRRTNGSNSPLHF.

The chain links TRBV4-2 to TRBJ1-5; 9 nucleotides agree with TRBD1. V trimming: 8 bases; J trimming: 3 bases; junction bases outside the gene matches: 5. CDR3 length equals 14 residues. Per germline, CDR1 LGHNA and CDR2 YNFKEQ. CDR3 coding DNA: TGTGCCAGCGGGGACAGGGCACCCAATCAGCCCCAGCATTTT. Translation gives CASGDRAPNQPQHF.

V usage is TRBV5-1 and J usage is TRBJ1-1; no clear D gene. CDR1 and CDR2 from the germline V gene are SGHRS and YFSETQ. V was trimmed by 3 bases and J by 4 bases, leaving 16 bases between them. There are 15 residues in the CDR3. In DNA, the CDR3 is TGCGCCAGCAGCTCCTTCTATGGCACAGCCACTGAAGCTTTCTTT. The encoded protein is CASSSFYGTATEAFF.

This clonotype was detected ten times or more. One end of the junction does not line up with germline, which may come from a read error. The V and J genes are TRBV5-1 and TRBJ2-1; perhaps TRBD1 as D (6 bases). The CDR3 is 11 residues long. Germline CDR1 reads SGHRS; CDR2 reads YFSETQ. CDR3 amino acids: CASSPGTEQFF. The CDR3 DNA follows: TGTGCCAGCAGCCCCGGGACAGAGCAGTTCTTC.

This sequence joins TRBV6-1 and TRBJ2-7; a weak D match, TRBD2 (6 bases). The CDR3 runs 14 residues. V was pared by 2 bases and J by 4 bases, with 12 bases between. Germline loops: CDR1 MNHNS, CDR2 SASEGT. The DNA of the CDR3 is TGTGCCAGCAGTGAACGCGGGGCTATTTACGAGCAGTACTTC. This codes for CASSERGAIYEQYF.

The rearrangement joins TRBV5-4 to TRBJ2-1; 10 bases fit TRBD2. V was pared by 3 bases and J by 4 bases, with 7 bases of the junction left unmatched. The CDR3 loop spans 16 amino acids. Germline loops: CDR1 SGHNT, CDR2 YYREEE (reference sequence). CDR3 DNA sequence: TGTGCCAGCAGCTCCCCCCCTAGCGGGGGTTACAATGAGCAGTTCTTC. Residues: CASSSPPSGGYNEQFF. Using reference TRBV5-4 and TRBJ2-1 for the parts outside the CDR3, the full variable domain is ETGVTQSPTHLIKTRGQQVTLRCSSQSGHNTVSWYQQALGQGPQFIFQYYREEENGRGNFPPRFSGLQFPNYSSELNVNALELDDSALYLCASSSPPSGGYNEQFFGPGTRLTVL.

This clonotype showed up just a few times. This chain joins TRBV27 and TRBJ1-2, with a tentative D call TRBD1 (5 bases). V shed 5 bases and J shed 8 bases, with 27 bases lying between them. The CDR3 runs to 17 residues. Per the germline V gene, CDR1 is MNHEY and CDR2 is SMNVEV (reference sequence). Here the CDR3 reads CASSRYGTPNPMGGYTF. CDR3 coding DNA: TGTGCCAGCAGTAGGTACGGGACTCCTAACCCCATGGGAGGCTACACCTTC.